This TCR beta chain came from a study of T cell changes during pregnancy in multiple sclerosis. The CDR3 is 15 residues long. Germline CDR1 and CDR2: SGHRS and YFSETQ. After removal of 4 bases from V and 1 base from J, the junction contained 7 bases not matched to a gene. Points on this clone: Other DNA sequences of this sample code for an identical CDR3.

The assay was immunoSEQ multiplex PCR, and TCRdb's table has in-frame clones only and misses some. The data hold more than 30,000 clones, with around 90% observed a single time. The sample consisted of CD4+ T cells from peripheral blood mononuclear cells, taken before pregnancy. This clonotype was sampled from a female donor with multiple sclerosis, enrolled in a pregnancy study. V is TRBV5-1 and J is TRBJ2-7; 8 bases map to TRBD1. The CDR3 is CASSPAGGYSYEQYF. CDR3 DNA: TGCGCCAGCAGCCCGGCAGGGGGCTATTCCTACGAGCAGTACTTC.